This TCR beta chain was recorded in a study of T cell responses to AZD1222 COVID-19 vaccine. About the research overall: Pooled together were second doses at about 4 or about 12 weeks.

Sequenced by immunoSEQ multiplex PCR; TCRdb stores in-frame clones only, minus some. The sample lists around 130,000 clones; about 90% were seen once. This CDR3 has 13 amino acids. With 3 bases removed from V and 4 bases from J, the gap between germline ends came to 9 bases. In germline, CDR1 is MGHDK, CDR2 SYGVNS. Specimen: peripheral blood, collected on day 0 of AZD1222 vaccination. The chain uses TRBV25-1 and TRBJ2-5; D might be TRBD1 or TRBD2, each matching 6 bases. The sequence came from an adult in good health. The CDR3 nucleotides read TGTGCCAGCAGTGACGGGGGCGGAGAGACCCAGTACTTC. Its protein is CASSDGGGETQYF.